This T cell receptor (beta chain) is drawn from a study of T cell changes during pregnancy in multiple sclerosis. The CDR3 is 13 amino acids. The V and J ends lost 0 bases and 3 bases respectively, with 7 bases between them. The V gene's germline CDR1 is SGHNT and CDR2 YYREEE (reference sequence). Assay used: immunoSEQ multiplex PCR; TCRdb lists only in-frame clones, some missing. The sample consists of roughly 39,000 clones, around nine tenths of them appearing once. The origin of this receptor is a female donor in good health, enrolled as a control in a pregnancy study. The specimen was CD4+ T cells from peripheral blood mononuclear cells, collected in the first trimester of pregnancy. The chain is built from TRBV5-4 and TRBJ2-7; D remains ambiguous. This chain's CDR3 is CASSLVENYEQYF. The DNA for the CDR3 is TGTGCCAGCAGCTTGGTTGAGAACTACGAGCAGTACTTC.